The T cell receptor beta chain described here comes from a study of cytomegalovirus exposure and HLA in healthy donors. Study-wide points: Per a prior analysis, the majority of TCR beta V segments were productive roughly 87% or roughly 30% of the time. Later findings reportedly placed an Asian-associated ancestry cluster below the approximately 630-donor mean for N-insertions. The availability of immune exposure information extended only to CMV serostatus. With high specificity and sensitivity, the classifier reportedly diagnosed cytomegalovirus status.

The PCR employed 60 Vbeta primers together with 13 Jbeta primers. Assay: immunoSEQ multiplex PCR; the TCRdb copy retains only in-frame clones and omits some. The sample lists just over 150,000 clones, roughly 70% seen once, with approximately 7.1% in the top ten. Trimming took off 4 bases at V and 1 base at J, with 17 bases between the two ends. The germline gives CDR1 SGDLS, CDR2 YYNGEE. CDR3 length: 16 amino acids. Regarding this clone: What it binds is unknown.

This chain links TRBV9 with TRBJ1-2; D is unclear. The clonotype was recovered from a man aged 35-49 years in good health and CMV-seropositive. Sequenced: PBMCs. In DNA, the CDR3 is TGTGCCAGCAGCCCCCAAGTGAGGGCAGGTAACTATGGCTACACCTTC. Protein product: CASSPQVRAGNYGYTF.